This T cell receptor (beta chain) derives from a study of blood T cell repertoires in COVID-19. Study context: Samples of COVID-19 (acute and convalescent) were obtained from the United States, Italy and Spain.

Trimming pared 2 bases from V and 3 bases from J, leaving 6 bases between. Germline V CDR1 and CDR2: SGDLS, YYNGEE. CDR3 length: 12 residues. Those enrolled in Seattle joined during active infection and were followed longitudinally afterward. Per the study methods: Nucleated cell number was recorded as an estimate derived from reference gene primer amplification. TCRdb's copy holds only in-frame clones and misses some; the assay was immunoSEQ multiplex PCR. Clone size and the V and J calls come from that table; the DNA yielded D and trimming. The sample shows 270,000 or so clones, around 85% of them seen only once.

The sequence was obtained from a human donor with COVID-19, enrolled during active disease. The donor label of this sample is uncertain. This chain uses TRBV9 with TRBJ2-7, with D possibly being TRBD1 (5 bases). The sequenced sample consisted of peripheral blood. CDR3 loop: CASSVRDYEQYF. The CDR3 DNA reads TGTGCCAGCAGCGTCAGGGACTACGAGCAGTACTTC.